The T cell receptor beta chain described here comes from a study of CD8 T cells in ankylosing spondylitis. Study-level results: Some motif variants were previously reported in reactive arthritis synovial fluid and blood. In ankylosing spondylitis blood, a motif of 7 to 9 highly homologous TCR beta variants appeared characteristic.

Generation of TCR beta libraries employed quantitative 5'-RACE incorporating molecular barcodes. TCRdb fed the 5' RACE reads into MiXCR, producing one record per CDR3 protein. The data show approximately 30,000 distinct CDR3 sequences, 7.9% seen once. On this clonotype: The antigen is undetermined.

Germline CDR1 DFQATT, CDR2 SNEGSKA (reference sequence). This CDR3 region has 13 residues. The ends lost 3 bases at V and 3 bases at J; junction bases unmatched: 4. Sequenced material: blood. The source is a male donor with ankylosing spondylitis or in good health (not recorded which). The V and J genes are TRBV20-1 and TRBJ2-7; 8 nucleotides align to TRBD1. CDR3 nucleotide sequence: TGCAGTGCTAGGGGGACAGGAGACTACGAGCAGTACGTC. Residues: CSARGTGDYEQYV.